One sample yielded the 16 T cell receptor beta chains listed below, sequenced in a study of blood T cells in healthy people across ages. Together with a sample-barcoded 5' primer, a J-beta primer mix was included in a second PCR lasting roughly 6 to 12 cycles. TCRdb fed the 5' RACE reads into MiXCR, producing one record per CDR3 protein. The sample lists approximately 1.5 million distinct CDR3 sequences, approximately 43% seen once, with around 4% in the top ten. The source material was blood. All receptors come from a woman aged 18-35 years in good health.

The chain joins TRBV11-3 to TRBJ2-1; no clear D gene. The CDR3 runs 14 residues. Trimming stripped 0 bases from V and 15 bases from J, with 18 bases between. Looked up from germline, CDR1 is SGHNT and CDR2 is YENEEA. The CDR3 here is CASSLDPTSEMVFF. Written as DNA, the CDR3 is TGTGCCAGCAGCTTAGATCCTACGAGCGAGATGGTGTTCTTC. The entire variable domain, with the rest obtained from reference TRBV11-3 and TRBJ2-1, is as follows: EAGVVQSPRYKIIEKKQPVAFWCNPISGHNTLYWYLQNLGQGPELLIRYENEEAVDDSQLPKDRFSAERLKGVDSTLKIQPAELGDSAVYLCASSLDPTSEMVFFGPGTRLTVL.

The table lists this clonotype with a few counts. J is TRBJ1-1 and V is TRBV27, with 9 bases identical to TRBD1. V was clipped by 10 bases and J by 4 bases; unmatched bases: 7. The CDR3 covers 13 residues. Germline V gene sequence: CDR1 MNHEY, CDR2 SMNVEV (reference sequence). This CDR3 reads CATTGTGSTEAFF. CDR3 coding DNA: TGTGCCACTACTGGGACAGGGAGCACTGAAGCTTTCTTT.

The CDR3 coding sequence is TGTGCCAGCAGCTTAGGTCTACTAGCGGGTACAGATACGCAGTATTTT. It specifies CASSLGLLAGTDTQYF. The rearrangement uses TRBV7-2 and TRBJ2-3; 9 positions agree with TRBD2. V gave up 1 base and J gave up 3 bases; unmatched junction bases: 5. Germline-derived CDR1 and CDR2 are SGHTA and FQGNSA. CDR3 length equals 16 residues.

This clonotype was observed a few times. The chain carries TRBV4-3 and TRBJ2-1; D not certain. V lost 1 base to trimming and J lost 0 bases, with 10 bases between them. Per the germline V gene, CDR1 is LGHNA and CDR2 is YSLEER. The CDR3 covers 16 residues. CDR3 DNA sequence: TGCGCCAGCAGCCAAGGGGTTGGCCCCTCCTACAATGAGCAGTTCTTC. Amino acid sequence: CASSQGVGPSYNEQFF.

V and J are TRBV4-2 and TRBJ1-5; D gene uncertain. Trimming shortened V by 0 bases and J by 9 bases, and 9 bases separated the two germline ends. The CDR3 extends over 13 amino acids. Per germline, CDR1 LGHNA and CDR2 YNFKEQ. CDR3 protein: CASSQDAGRPQHF. The DNA for the CDR3 is TGTGCCAGCAGCCAAGATGCGGGGAGGCCCCAGCATTTT.

This clonotype has more than one count but fewer than ten. The chain joins TRBV6-2 or TRBV6-3 to TRBJ2-7, with 8 bases fitting TRBD2. The CDR3 length is 14 residues. Trimming removed 7 bases from V and 5 bases from J; junction bases left unmatched: 10. Germline CDR1 is MNHEY and CDR2 is SVGEGT. CDR3 loop: CASKRSGSNDEQYF. CDR3 DNA: TGTGCCAGCAAGAGAAGCGGGAGTAACGACGAGCAGTACTTC.

This chain uses TRBV10-3 with TRBJ1-1; D gene ambiguous. The CDR3 is 13 amino acids. V lost 6 bases and J lost 0, with 8 bases in between. Germline lookup yields CDR1 ENHRY and CDR2 SYGVKD. This chain's CDR3 is CAIRANLNTEAFF. Written as DNA, the CDR3 is TGTGCCATCAGGGCAAATCTGAACACTGAAGCTTTCTTT.

To note about this clonotype: Being one base from a much bigger clone, this may be a read error. The V and J genes are TRBV6-4 and TRBJ2-7; a weak D match, TRBD2 (5 bases). This CDR3 is 16 amino acids long. Germline V gene sequence: CDR1 MRHNA, CDR2 SNTAGT. V dropped 0 bases and J dropped 7 bases, with 19 bases sitting between them. The CDR3 DNA is TGTGCCAGCAGTGACTCGGCGGGTTCCGTAGGGAATGAGCAGTACTTC. This sequence encodes CASSDSAGSVGNEQYF.

The rearrangement uses TRBV6-5 and TRBJ1-2, with 7 bases matching TRBD1. The CDR3 sequence is 15 residues long. V shed 2 bases and J 4 bases; nucleotides not matched to a gene: 7. The germline V gene encodes CDR1 MNHEY and CDR2 SVGAGI. The CDR3 here is CASSYDRAAPYGYTF. CDR3 bases: TGTGCCAGCAGTTACGACAGGGCGGCCCCCTATGGCTACACCTTC.

This chain connects TRBV20-1 to TRBJ2-7; D possibly uses TRBD1 or TRBD2 (5 bases each). Trimming cost V 0 bases and J 2 bases, with 11 bases left between them. This CDR3 comprises 14 residues. Germline V gene lookup returns CDR1 DFQATT and CDR2 SNEGSKA (reference sequence). CDR3 DNA sequence: TGCAGTGCTAGAGATGCTAGGGGAGCCTACGAGCAGTACTTC. Translation gives CSARDARGAYEQYF.

The rearrangement joins TRBV12-3 or TRBV12-4 to TRBJ2-5; a possible D gene is TRBD1 (5 bases). The CDR3 totals 14 residues. Trimming took off 6 bases at V and 11 bases at J, with 22 bases between the two ends. The CDR3: CASSLAWGGNEQYF. As DNA, the CDR3 is TGTGCCAGCAGCCTGGCATGGGGCGGCAATGAGCAGTACTTC.

This rearrangement joins TRBV27 to TRBJ1-2, with 10 bases aligning to TRBD1. CDR1 is MNHEY, CDR2 SMNVEV, per germline (reference sequence). CDR3 length: 13 amino acids. With V trimmed by 6 bases and J by 7 bases, 5 bases remained unmatched. The CDR3 coding sequence is TGTGCCAGCAGCTGGACAGGGGGGCGTGGCTACACCTTC. Protein: CASSWTGGRGYTF.

The V and J genes are TRBV19 and TRBJ1-2; maybe TRBD1 (5 bases). The CDR3 consists of 14 residues. Per the germline V gene, CDR1 is LNHDA and CDR2 is SQIVND (reference sequence). V was shortened by 3 bases and J by 4 bases, with 12 bases between the two germline ends. DNA for the CDR3: TGTGCCAGTAGTATGATCCAGGGCCGCTATGGCTACACCTTC. Its protein is CASSMIQGRYGYTF.

The genes are TRBV20-1 and TRBJ2-1; 12 bases map to TRBD2. The CDR3 length is 20 residues. Trimming took 3 bases from V and 5 from J; bases not matched to a gene: 20. Germline V gene lookup returns CDR1 DFQATT and CDR2 SNEGSKA (reference sequence). CDR3 nucleotides: TGCAGTGCTAGGAGTATAAGACTAGCGGGGGACGCTCCCCCACACAATGAGCAGTTCTTC. This encodes CSARSIRLAGDAPPHNEQFF.

The chain links TRBV9 to TRBJ2-2; the D gene is possibly TRBD2 (6 bases). The CDR3 spans 14 residues. With 0 bases removed from V and 4 bases from J, the gap between germline ends came to 7 bases. Per germline, CDR1 SGDLS and CDR2 YYNGEE. CDR3 DNA sequence: TGTGCCAGCAGCGTAGGGAGGGTCACCGGGGAGCTGTTTTTT. Amino acids: CASSVGRVTGELFF.

CDR3: CASSSGATGGFF. As DNA, the CDR3 is TGTGCCAGCAGTTCCGGGGCAACAGGGGGGTTCTTC. The chain employs TRBV28 and TRBJ2-1; 8 bases match TRBD1. Trimming at V came to 4 bases and at J to 15 bases, leaving 8 bases not matched to a gene. This CDR3 comprises 12 residues. Germline CDR1 reads MDHEN; CDR2 reads SYDVKM. Filled out from reference TRBV28 and TRBJ2-1, the complete variable domain reads DVKVTQSSRYLVKRTGEKVFLECVQDMDHENMFWYRQDPGLGLRLIYFSYDVKMKEKGDIPEGYSVSREKKERFSLILESASTNQTSMYLCASSSGATGGFFGPGTRLTVL.